In its sample, the clone carrying this T cell receptor beta chain was seen a few times. No antigen is known for it. The sample originates from a study of CD8 T cells in ankylosing spondylitis. The study, taken as a whole, reports: According to the report, clones linked to the disease were significantly enriched in matched synovial fluid samples taken from ankylosing spondylitis patients. Some motif variants were previously reported in reactive arthritis synovial fluid and blood. A TCR beta motif made of fewer than ten highly homologous variants seemed typical of ankylosing spondylitis blood.

TCRdb reanalysed the 5' RACE reads using MiXCR and keeps one entry per CDR3 protein. This sample has under 850,000 distinct CDR3 sequences, with roughly 20% found just once. Trimming pared 4 bases from V and 8 bases from J, leaving 14 bases between. This CDR3 spans 13 amino acids. Input material: blood, either unsorted or a sorted T cell fraction (not recorded which). The chain is built from TRBV12-3 or TRBV12-4 and TRBJ1-2; D uncertain. The sequence was obtained from a male donor with ankylosing spondylitis. The CDR3 coding sequence is TGTGCCAGCAGTTCGGACCTCCGCCCCGGCTACACCTTC. This sequence encodes CASSSDLRPGYTF.